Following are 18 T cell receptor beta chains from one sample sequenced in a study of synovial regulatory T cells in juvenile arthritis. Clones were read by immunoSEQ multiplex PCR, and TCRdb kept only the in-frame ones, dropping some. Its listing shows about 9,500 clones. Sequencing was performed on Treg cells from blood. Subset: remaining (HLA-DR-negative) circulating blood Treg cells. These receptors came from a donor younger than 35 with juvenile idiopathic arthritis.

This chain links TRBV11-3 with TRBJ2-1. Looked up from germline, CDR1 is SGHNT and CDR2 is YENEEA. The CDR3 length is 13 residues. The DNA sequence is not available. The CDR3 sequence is CASRASGMGEQFF.

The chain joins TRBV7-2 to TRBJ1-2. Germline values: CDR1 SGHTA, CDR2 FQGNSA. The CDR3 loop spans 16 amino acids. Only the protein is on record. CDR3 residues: CASSLVYGTGLYGYTF.

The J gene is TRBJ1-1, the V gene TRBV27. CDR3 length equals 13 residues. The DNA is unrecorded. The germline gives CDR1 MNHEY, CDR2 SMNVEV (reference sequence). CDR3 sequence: CASSRDGFFEAFF.

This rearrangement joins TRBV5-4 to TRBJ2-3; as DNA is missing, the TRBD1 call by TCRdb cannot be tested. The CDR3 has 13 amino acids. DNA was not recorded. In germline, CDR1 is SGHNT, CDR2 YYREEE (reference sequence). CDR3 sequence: CASSLSYQDTQYF.

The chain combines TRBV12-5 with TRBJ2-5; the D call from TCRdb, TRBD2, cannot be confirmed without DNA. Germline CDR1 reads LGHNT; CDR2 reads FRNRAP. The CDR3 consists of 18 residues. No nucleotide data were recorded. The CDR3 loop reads CASGLVSGSSGGRGTQYF.

The CDR3 sequence is CASSPGTSGGAYEQYF. The chain joins TRBV5-1 to TRBJ2-7; there is no DNA to check the TCRdb D call of TRBD2. The CDR3 is 16 residues long. The protein alone is recorded here. CDR1 SGHRS and CDR2 YFSETQ come from the germline V gene.

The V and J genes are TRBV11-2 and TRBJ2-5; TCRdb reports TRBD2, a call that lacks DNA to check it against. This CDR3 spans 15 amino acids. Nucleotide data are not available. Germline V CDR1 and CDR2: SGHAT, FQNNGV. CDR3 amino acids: CASSLILRRQETQYF.

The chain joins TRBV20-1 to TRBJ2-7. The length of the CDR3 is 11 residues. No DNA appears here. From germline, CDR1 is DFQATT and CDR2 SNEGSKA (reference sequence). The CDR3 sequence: CSAHDRYEQYF.

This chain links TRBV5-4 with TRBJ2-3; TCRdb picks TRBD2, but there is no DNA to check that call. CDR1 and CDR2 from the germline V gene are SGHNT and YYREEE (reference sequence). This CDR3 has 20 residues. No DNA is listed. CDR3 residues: CASSRGIPGTSGRGVKSQYF. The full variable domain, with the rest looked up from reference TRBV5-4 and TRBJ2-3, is ETGVTQSPTHLIKTRGQQVTLRCSSQSGHNTVSWYQQALGQGPQFIFQYYREEENGRGNFPPRFSGLQFPNYSSELNVNALELDDSALYLCASSRGIPGTSGRGVKSQYFGPGTRLTVL.

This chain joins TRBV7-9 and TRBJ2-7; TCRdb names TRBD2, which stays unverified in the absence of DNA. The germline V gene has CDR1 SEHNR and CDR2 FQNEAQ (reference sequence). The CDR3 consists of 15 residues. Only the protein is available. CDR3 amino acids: CASARGGIKPYEQYF.

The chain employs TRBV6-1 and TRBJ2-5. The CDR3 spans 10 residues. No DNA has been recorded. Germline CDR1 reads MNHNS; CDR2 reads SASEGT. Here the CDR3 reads CASSEETQYF.

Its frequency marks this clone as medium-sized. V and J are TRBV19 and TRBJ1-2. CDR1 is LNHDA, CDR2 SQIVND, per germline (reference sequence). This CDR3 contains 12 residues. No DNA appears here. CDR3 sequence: CASSINGRGYTF.

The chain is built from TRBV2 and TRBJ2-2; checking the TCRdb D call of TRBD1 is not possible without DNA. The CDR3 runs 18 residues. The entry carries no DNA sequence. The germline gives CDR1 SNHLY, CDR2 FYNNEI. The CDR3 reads CASSRAPPDRLVTGELFF.

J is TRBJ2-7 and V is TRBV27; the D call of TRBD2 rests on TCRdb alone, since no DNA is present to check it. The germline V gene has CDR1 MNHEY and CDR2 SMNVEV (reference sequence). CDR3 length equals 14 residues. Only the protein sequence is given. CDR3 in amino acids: CASRSTSGHYEQYF.

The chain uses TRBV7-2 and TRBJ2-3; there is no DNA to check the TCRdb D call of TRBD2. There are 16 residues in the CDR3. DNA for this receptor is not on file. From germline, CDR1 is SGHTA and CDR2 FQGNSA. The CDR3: CASSLASPTSTDTQYF. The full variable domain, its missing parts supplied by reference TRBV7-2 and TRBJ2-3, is GAGVSQSPSNKVTEKGKDVELRCDPISGHTALYWYRQSLGQGLEFLIYFQGNSAPDKSGLPSDRFSAERTGGSVSTLTIQRTQQEDSAVYLCASSLASPTSTDTQYFGPGTRLTVL.

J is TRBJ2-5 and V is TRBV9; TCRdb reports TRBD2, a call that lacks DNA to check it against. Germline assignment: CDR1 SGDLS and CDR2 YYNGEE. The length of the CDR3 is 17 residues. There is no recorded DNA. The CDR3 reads CASSRRTSGGAIETQYF.

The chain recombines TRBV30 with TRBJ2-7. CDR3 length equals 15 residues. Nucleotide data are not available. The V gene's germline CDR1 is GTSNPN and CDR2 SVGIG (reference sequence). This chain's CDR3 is CAWSGPGTTPYEQYF. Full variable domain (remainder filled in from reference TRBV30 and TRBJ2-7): SQTIHQWPATLVQPVGSPLSLECTVEGTSNPNLYWYRQAAGRGLQLLFYSVGIGQISSEVPQNLSASRPQDRQFILSSKKLLLSDSGFYLCAWSGPGTTPYEQYFGPGTRLTVT.

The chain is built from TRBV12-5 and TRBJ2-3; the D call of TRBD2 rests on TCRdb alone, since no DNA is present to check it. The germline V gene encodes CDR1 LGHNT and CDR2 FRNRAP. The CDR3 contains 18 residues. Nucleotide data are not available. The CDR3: CASGSPRSARSLGDTQYF.